This passage covers 7 T cell receptor beta chains from one sample sequenced in a study of blood T cells in healthy people across ages. Using a J-beta primer mix together with a sample-barcoded 5' primer, a second PCR was run for roughly 6 to 12 cycles. TCRdb recomputed calls from the 5' RACE reads with MiXCR, one row per CDR3 protein. The sample lists under 850,000 distinct CDR3 sequences; 35% to 40% were seen once. Specimen: blood. These receptors were collected from a man between 18 and 35 years old in good health.

There are a few counts of this clonotype. The genes are TRBV6-2 or TRBV6-3 and TRBJ1-1; no clear D. The germline V gene encodes CDR1 MNHEY and CDR2 SVGEGT. The V gene lost 3 bases and the J gene lost 7 bases, with 15 bases spanning the gap. The CDR3 spans 14 residues. CDR3 nucleotide sequence: TGTGCCAGCAGTTATCTGCGGAGTCTGGGTGAAGCTTTCTTT. The encoded protein is CASSYLRSLGEAFF.

A word on this clonotype: A much larger clonotype is one base distant, so this may be a read error. V and J are TRBV20-1 and TRBJ2-5; perhaps TRBD2 as D (5 bases). Germline CDR1 DFQATT, CDR2 SNEGSKA (reference sequence). The CDR3 runs to 13 residues. CDR3: CSAREVYQEAQYF. The CDR3 bases are TGCAGTGCTAGGGAGGTGTACCAAGAGGCCCAGTACTTC.

This chain uses TRBV16 with TRBJ2-5; D may match TRBD1 or TRBD2 (6 bases each). There are 14 residues in the CDR3. Germline V lookup: CDR1 KGHSY, CDR2 FQNENV. V lost 0 bases, J lost 11 bases, and 16 bases lay in between. CDR3 sequence: CASSQSGGDNEQYF. The CDR3 DNA follows: TGTGCCAGCAGCCAATCAGGAGGGGACAATGAGCAGTACTTC.

With regard to this clonotype: The junction does not match germline at one end; this may be a read error. The chain uses TRBV29-1 and TRBJ1-1, with D possibly being TRBD1 (5 bases). This CDR3 has 13 amino acids. Germline CDR1 reads SQVTM; CDR2 reads ANQGSEA. The CDR3 sequence: CSVHQGMNIEAFF. The CDR3 region has the DNA TGCAGCGTACATCAGGGCATGAACATTGAAGCTTTCTTT.

This rearrangement joins TRBV2 to TRBJ1-5; 9 bases align to TRBD1. With V trimmed by 5 bases and J by 2 bases, 4 bases remained unmatched. The germline V gene encodes CDR1 SNHLY and CDR2 FYNNEI. CDR3 length equals 15 residues. CDR3 nucleotide sequence: TGTGCCAGCAGTAAGGACAGGGGCGGCAATCAGCCCCAGCATTTT. It codes for CASSKDRGGNQPQHF. Full variable domain (outside the CDR3, taken from reference TRBV2 and TRBJ1-5): EPEVTQTPSHQVTQMGQEVILRCVPISNHLYFYWYRQILGQKVEFLVSFYNNEISEKSEIFDDQFSVERPDGSNFTLKIRSTKLEDSAMYFCASSKDRGGNQPQHFGDGTRLSIL.

The chain links TRBV20-1 to TRBJ2-3; tentatively, D is TRBD2 (6 bases). V lost 4 bases and J 1 base, leaving 6 bases between the germline ends. From germline, CDR1 is DFQATT and CDR2 SNEGSKA (reference sequence). This CDR3 has 12 amino acids. The CDR3 DNA reads TGCAGTGCTACGGGGGGCACAGATACGCAGTATTTT. Translating it yields CSATGGTDTQYF.

This chain connects TRBV14 to TRBJ2-1, with a weak D call TRBD2 (5 bases). CDR3 length equals 14 residues. V was clipped by 7 bases and J by 5 bases, with 15 bases between them. Germline values: CDR1 SGHDN, CDR2 FVKESK. For the CDR3, the DNA is TGTGCCAGCATTCCACTGACGGGGAACAATGAGCAGTTCTTC. It encodes CASIPLTGNNEQFF.